This T cell receptor beta chain was identified during a study of identical twins. TCRdb recomputed calls from the 5' RACE reads with MiXCR, one row per CDR3 protein. The sample carries 400,000 to 600,000 distinct CDR3 sequences, 20% to 25% recorded once. The CDR3 consists of 16 residues. Germline values: CDR1 SGHTA, CDR2 FQGNSA. Losses at the gene ends were 1 base for V and 6 bases for J; bases not matched to a gene: 8. Healthy Caucasians were all of the donors. This sample was shared with a second study, whose subject was yellow fever vaccine responses in identical twins.

The chain couples TRBV7-2 to TRBJ2-1; 8 bases fit TRBD2. The TCR comes from a woman younger than 30 in good health. The sample comprised CD4+ T cells sorted from blood. The CDR3 protein is CASSLGAGGAINEQFF. The DNA of the CDR3 is TGTGCCAGCAGCTTAGGTGCCGGGGGGGCAATCAATGAGCAGTTCTTC.